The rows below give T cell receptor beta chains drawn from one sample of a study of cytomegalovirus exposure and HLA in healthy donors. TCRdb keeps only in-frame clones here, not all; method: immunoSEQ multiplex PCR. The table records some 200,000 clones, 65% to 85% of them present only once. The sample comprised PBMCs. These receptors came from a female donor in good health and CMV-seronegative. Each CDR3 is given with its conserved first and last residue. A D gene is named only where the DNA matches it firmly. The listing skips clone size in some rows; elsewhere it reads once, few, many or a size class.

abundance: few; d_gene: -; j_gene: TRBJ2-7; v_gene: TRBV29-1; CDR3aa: CSVFEEKPAYEQYF; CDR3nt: TGCAGTGTTTTCGAGGAGAAGCCGGCATACGAGCAGTACTTC
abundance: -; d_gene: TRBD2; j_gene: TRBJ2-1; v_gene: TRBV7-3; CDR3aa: CSSSQTSAEQFF; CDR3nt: TGTTCCAGCAGCCAAACTAGCGCTGAGCAGTTCTTC
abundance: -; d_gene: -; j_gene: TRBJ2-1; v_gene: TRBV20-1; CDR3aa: CSARRSNEQFF; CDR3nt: TGCAGTGCTAGGAGGAGCAATGAGCAGTTCTTC
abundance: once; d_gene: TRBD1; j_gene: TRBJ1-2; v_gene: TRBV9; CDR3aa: CASNGQGNYGYTF; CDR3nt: TGTGCCAGCAACGGACAGGGGAACTATGGCTACACCTTC
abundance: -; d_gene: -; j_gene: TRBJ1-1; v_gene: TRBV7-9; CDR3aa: CASSPGGNTEAFF; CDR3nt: TGTGCCAGCAGCCCTGGGGGGAATACTGAAGCTTTCTTT
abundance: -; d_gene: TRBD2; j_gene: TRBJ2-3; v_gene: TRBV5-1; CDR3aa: CASSFLAGGRVDTQYF; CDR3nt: TGCGCCAGCAGCTTTCTAGCGGGGGGCCGGGTAGATACGCAGTATTTT
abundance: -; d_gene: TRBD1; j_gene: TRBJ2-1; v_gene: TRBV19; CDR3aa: CASSRGQNSHNEQFF; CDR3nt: TGTGCCAGTAGTAGGGGACAGAACTCACACAATGAGCAGTTCTTC
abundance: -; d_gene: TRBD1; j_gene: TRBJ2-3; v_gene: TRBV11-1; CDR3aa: CASSSGQVDTQYF; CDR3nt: TGTGCCAGCAGCTCCGGACAGGTAGATACGCAGTATTTT
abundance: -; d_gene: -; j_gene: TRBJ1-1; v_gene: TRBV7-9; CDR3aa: CASSLTANTEAFF; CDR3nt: TGTGCCAGCAGCCTCACAGCGAACACTGAAGCTTTCTTT
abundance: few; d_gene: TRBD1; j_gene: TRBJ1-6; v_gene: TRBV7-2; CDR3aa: CASSSGGNNSPLHF; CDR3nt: TGTGCCAGCAGCTCAGGGGGGAATAATTCACCCCTCCACTTT
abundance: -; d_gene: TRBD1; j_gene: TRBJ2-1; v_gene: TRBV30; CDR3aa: CAWDRGGNEQFF; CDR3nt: TGTGCCTGGGACAGGGGTGGCAATGAGCAGTTCTTC
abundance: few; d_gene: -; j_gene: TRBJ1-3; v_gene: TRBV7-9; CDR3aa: CASSFAGPGNTIYF; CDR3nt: TGTGCCAGCAGCTTCGCAGGCCCTGGAAACACCATATATTTT
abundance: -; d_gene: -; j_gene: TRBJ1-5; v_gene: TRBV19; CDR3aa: CASSIDHGHRGQPQHF; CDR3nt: TGTGCCAGTAGTATAGATCATGGACATAGGGGTCAGCCCCAGCATTTT
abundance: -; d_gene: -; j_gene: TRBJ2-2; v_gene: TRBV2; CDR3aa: CASSPPMRGSNTGELFF; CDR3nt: TGTGCCAGCAGTCCGCCGATGAGGGGGTCGAACACCGGGGAGCTGTTTTTT
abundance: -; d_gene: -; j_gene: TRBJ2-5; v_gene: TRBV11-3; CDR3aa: CASGSGMLETQYF; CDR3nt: TGTGCCAGCGGATCCGGGATGTTAGAGACCCAGTACTTC
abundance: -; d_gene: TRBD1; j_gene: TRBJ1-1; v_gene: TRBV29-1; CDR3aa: CSAETGLNTEAFF; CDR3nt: TGCAGCGCCGAGACAGGGCTGAACACTGAAGCTTTCTTT
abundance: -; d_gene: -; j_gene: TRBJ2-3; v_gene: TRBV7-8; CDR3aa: CASRPRGGGTQYF; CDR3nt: TGTGCCAGCAGACCGAGGGGGGGCGGTACGCAGTATTTT
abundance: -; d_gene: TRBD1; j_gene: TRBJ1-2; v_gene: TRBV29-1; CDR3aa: CSVATGQGEGYGYTF; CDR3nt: TGCAGCGTTGCGACCGGACAGGGGGAGGGGTATGGCTACACCTTC
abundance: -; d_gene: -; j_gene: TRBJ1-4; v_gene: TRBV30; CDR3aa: CAWTEGGGNEKLFF; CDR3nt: TGTGCCTGGACGGAGGGAGGGGGTAATGAAAAACTGTTTTTT
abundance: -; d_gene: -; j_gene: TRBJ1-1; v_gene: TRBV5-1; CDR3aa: CASSYKQGLNTEAFF; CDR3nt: TGCGCCAGCAGCTATAAGCAGGGGTTGAACACTGAAGCTTTCTTT
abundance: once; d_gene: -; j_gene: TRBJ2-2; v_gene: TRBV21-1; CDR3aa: CASSKDRTWQGNTGELFF; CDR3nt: TGTGCCAGCAGCAAAGATCGAACGTGGCAGGGGAACACCGGGGAGCTGTTTTTT
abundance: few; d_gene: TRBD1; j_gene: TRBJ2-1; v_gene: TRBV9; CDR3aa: CASSQWTGEDEQFF; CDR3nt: TGTGCCAGCAGTCAGTGGACAGGGGAAGATGAGCAGTTCTTC
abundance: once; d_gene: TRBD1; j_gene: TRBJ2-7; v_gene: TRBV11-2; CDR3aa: CASSLTQGAWQYF; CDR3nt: TGTGCCAGCAGCTTAACTCAGGGGGCATGGCAGTACTTC
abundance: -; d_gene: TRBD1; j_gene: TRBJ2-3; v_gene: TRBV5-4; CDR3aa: CASTNRGRGFGDTQYF; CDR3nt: TGTGCCAGCACCAACAGGGGCAGAGGGTTCGGAGATACGCAGTATTTT
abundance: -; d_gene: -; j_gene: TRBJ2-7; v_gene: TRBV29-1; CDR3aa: CSVQRDIRTYEQYF; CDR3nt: TGCAGCGTACAACGGGACATAAGAACCTACGAGCAGTACTTC
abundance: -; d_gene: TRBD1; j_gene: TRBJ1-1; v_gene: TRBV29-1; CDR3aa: CSAGQGGAEAFF; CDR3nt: TGCAGCGCGGGACAGGGGGGGGCTGAAGCTTTCTTT
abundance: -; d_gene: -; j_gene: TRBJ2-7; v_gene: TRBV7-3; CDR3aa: CASSLTGRGHEQYF; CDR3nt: TGTGCCAGCAGCTTAACCGGTAGGGGCCACGAGCAGTACTTC
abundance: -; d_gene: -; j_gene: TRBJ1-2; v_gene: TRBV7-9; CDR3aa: CASSLSVRPTDYGYTF; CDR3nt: TGTGCCAGCAGCTTGTCAGTCAGGCCCACGGACTATGGCTACACCTTC
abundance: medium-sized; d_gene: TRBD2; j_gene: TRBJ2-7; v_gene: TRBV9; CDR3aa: CASSPGLAGPLSYEQYF; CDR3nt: TGTGCCAGCAGCCCCGGACTAGCGGGGCCTCTCTCCTACGAGCAGTACTTC
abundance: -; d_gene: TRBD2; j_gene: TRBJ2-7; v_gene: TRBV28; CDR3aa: CASSPSREVYEQYF; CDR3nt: TGTGCCAGCAGTCCCTCGCGGGAGGTGTACGAGCAGTACTTC
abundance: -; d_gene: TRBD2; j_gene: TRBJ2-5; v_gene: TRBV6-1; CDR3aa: CASSEIFGTSGETQYF; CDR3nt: TGTGCCAGCAGTGAAATTTTCGGGACTAGCGGAGAGACCCAGTACTTC
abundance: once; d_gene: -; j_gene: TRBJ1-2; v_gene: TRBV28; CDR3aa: CASRRPGRVAYGYTF; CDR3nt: TGTGCCAGCAGGCGCCCAGGGAGGGTGGCCTATGGCTACACCTTC
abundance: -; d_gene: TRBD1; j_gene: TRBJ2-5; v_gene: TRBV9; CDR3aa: CASSAGQGVIVETQYF; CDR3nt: TGTGCCAGCAGCGCTGGACAGGGGGTAATTGTAGAGACCCAGTACTTC
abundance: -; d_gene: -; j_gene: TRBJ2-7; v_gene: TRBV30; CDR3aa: CAWSVYGRPPYEQYF; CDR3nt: TGTGCCTGGAGTGTGTACGGCAGGCCACCCTACGAGCAGTACTTC
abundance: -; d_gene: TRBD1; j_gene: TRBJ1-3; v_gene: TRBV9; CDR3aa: CASSFSGTGIFGDTIYF; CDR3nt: TGTGCCAGCAGCTTCTCCGGGACAGGTATATTCGGTGACACCATATATTTT
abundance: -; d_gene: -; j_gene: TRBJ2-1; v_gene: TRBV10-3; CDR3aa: CAISEGQSPYNEQFF; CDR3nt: TGTGCCATCAGTGAGGGACAGTCTCCCTACAATGAGCAGTTCTTC
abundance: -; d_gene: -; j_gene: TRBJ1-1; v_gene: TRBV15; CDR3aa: CATSNGGTSTEAFF; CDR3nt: TGTGCCACCAGCAATGGGGGCACTAGCACTGAAGCTTTCTTT
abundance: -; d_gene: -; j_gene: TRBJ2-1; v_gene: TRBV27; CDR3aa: CASSLTQGGTYNEQFF; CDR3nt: TGTGCCAGCAGTTTAACGCAGGGTGGCACCTACAATGAGCAGTTCTTC
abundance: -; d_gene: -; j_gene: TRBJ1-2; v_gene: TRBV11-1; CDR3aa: CASKGDYGYTF; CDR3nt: TGTGCCAGCAAGGGGGATTATGGCTACACCTTC
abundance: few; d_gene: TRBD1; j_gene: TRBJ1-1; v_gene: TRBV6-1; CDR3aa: CASRRDRGFTEAFF; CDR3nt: TGTGCCAGCAGGAGGGACAGGGGGTTCACTGAAGCTTTCTTT